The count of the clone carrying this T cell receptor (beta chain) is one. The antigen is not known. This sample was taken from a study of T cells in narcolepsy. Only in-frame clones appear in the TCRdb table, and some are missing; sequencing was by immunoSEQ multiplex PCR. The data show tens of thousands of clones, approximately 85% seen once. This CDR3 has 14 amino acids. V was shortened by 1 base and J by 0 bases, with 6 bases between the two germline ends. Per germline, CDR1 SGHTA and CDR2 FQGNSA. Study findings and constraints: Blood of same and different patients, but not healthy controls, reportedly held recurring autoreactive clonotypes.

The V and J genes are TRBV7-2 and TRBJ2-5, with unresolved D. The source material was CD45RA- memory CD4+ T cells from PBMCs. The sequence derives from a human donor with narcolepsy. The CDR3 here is CASSLDRNQETQYF. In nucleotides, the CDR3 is TGTGCCAGCAGCTTAGATAGGAACCAAGAGACCCAGTACTTC.